This record looks at one TCR beta chain sequence and its context. What it binds is not known. Treatment in this sample: approximately nine-day PBMC culture with coronavirus spike peptide pools or control peptides (ViraFEST assay). The study sequenced cultured CD4+ T cell DNA using the Oncomine TCR Beta short-read assay. TCRdb called the PCR reads again in MiXCR, with one record for every CDR3 protein. Counted here are some 16,000 distinct CDR3 sequences, roughly half occurring once; the ten biggest clones make up roughly 13%. These data are taken from a study of vaccination and CD4 T cells after COVID-19. Background on the study: Each of the control cultures got a CEFX pool, an HIV-1 Nef pool, or no peptide.

The CDR3 is made up of 14 amino acids. With 3 bases clipped from V and 3 bases from J, the junction kept 3 bases outside the gene matches. From germline, CDR1 is MNHNS and CDR2 SASEGT. The sequenced material came from CD4+ T cells from blood, cultured in vitro. The rearrangement links TRBV6-1 to TRBJ1-2; 8 bases are shared with TRBD1. This clonotype was sampled from a human donor who had recovered from COVID-19. CDR3 DNA: TGTGCCAGCAGTGAGGACAGGGCTCACTATGGCTACACCTTC. Amino acid sequence: CASSEDRAHYGYTF.